A single sample gave rise to the 13 T cell receptor beta chains below, sequenced in a study of blood T cells in healthy people across ages. A J-beta primer mix and a sample-barcoded 5' primer were used in a second PCR of about 7 to 12 cycles. TCRdb redid the calling of the 5' RACE reads with MiXCR, one entry per CDR3 protein. Of 590,000 or so distinct CDR3 sequences detected, about 28% appear once; the ten largest clones hold 15% to 18%. Sample: blood. The origin of the receptors is a woman at least 80 years old in good health.

The chain employs TRBV5-8 and TRBJ2-5; 7 nucleotides align to TRBD2. CDR3 length: 14 residues. After removal of 4 bases from V and 11 bases from J, the junction contained 14 bases not matched to a gene. Per germline, CDR1 SGHTS and CDR2 YDEGEE. The CDR3 loop reads CASSLYPAGMEQYF. CDR3 DNA: TGTGCCAGCAGCCTGTATCCAGCGGGGATGGAGCAGTACTTC.

V gene TRBV7-2 combines with J gene TRBJ2-5, with D possibly being TRBD2 (6 bases). This CDR3 comprises 14 residues. From germline, CDR1 is SGHTA and CDR2 FQGNSA. V lost 4 bases and J lost 2, with 11 bases in between. The CDR3: CASSSGTLQETQYF. DNA for the CDR3: TGTGCCAGCAGCTCCGGGACTCTACAAGAGACCCAGTACTTC.

At least ten counts were recorded for this clonotype. This chain links TRBV2 with TRBJ2-1; TRBD1 is a possible D gene (6 bases). V was trimmed by 4 bases and J by 6 bases, leaving 7 bases between them. The germline CDR1 and CDR2 sequences are SNHLY and FYNNEI. There are 12 residues in the CDR3. CDR3 bases: TGTGCCAGCAGTGTGGGGGCCAATGAGCAGTTCTTC. Encoded protein: CASSVGANEQFF.

This chain uses TRBV25-1 with TRBJ1-6; the D gene is possibly TRBD1 (6 bases). Germline V gene data show CDR1 as MGHDK and CDR2 as SYGVNS. The CDR3 covers 16 residues. V lost 6 bases, J lost 4 bases, and 16 bases lay in between. The CDR3: CASSTSWGQYNSPLHF. The CDR3 DNA sequence: TGTGCCAGCAGCACCAGCTGGGGGCAATATAATTCACCCCTCCACTTT.

This clonotype was detected a few times. The J gene is TRBJ2-3, the V gene TRBV30; TRBD2 matches 9 bases. CDR1 GTSNPN and CDR2 SVGIG come from the germline V gene (reference sequence). J lost 7 bases, V lost 0 bases, and 11 bases had no gene match. The CDR3 length is 16 residues. CDR3 loop: CAWSVLAGGSPYTQYF. DNA for the CDR3: TGTGCCTGGAGTGTACTCGCGGGGGGGTCCCCCTATACGCAGTATTTT.

Many counts were recorded for this clonotype. The chain uses TRBV3-1 and TRBJ2-5; the match to TRBD2 covers 11 bases. Trimming took 4 bases from V and 1 from J; bases not matched to a gene: 8. Looked up from germline, CDR1 is LGHDT and CDR2 is YNNKEL (reference sequence). This CDR3 has 17 residues. CDR3 sequence (DNA): TGTGCCAGCAGCCTCCTAGGTAGCGGGGGGGTCCAAGAGACCCAGTACTTC. Translating it yields CASSLLGSGGVQETQYF.

Points on this clonotype: It may be a read error: a sequence one base away is much more abundant. CDR3 nucleotide sequence: TGTGCCAGCAGGGGTGACAGTGGTGACGAGCAGTACTTC. Translation: CASRGDSGDEQYF. The chain is built from TRBV25-1 and TRBJ2-7; possible D gene TRBD1, 5 bases. Germline V gives CDR1 MGHDK, CDR2 SYGVNS. There are 13 residues in the CDR3. Trimming cost V 6 bases and J 5 bases, with 14 bases left between them.

This sequence joins TRBV29-1 and TRBJ2-6; D gene ambiguous. The CDR3 has 15 amino acids. Germline values: CDR1 SQVTM, CDR2 ANQGSEA. Trimming stripped 5 bases from V and 3 bases from J, with 14 bases between. The DNA for the CDR3 is TGCAGCGTTTACCTAAGCTCGGGTGGGGCCAACGTCCTGACTTTC. It codes for CSVYLSSGGANVLTF.

On this clonotype itself: Germline and junction disagree at one end, which may indicate a read error. This sequence joins TRBV12-3 or TRBV12-4 and TRBJ2-3; 7 nucleotides match TRBD1. The CDR3 loop spans 15 amino acids. For the CDR3, the DNA is TGTGCCAGCAGTTTAGCCAGGGGGAAGGCAGATGCGCAGTATTTT. Amino acids: CASSLARGKADAQYF.

This clonotype was detected ten times or more. The CDR3 here is CASSPVGTSGGWSTDTQYF. CDR3 DNA sequence: TGTGCCAGCAGTCCAGTGGGGACTAGCGGGGGGTGGAGCACAGATACGCAGTATTTT. The V gene is TRBV12-3 or TRBV12-4, the J gene TRBJ2-3, with TRBD2 matching over 15 bases. The CDR3 length is 19 residues. The V gene end was trimmed by 5 bases and the J gene end by 0 bases; junction bases not matched to a gene: 9.

In its sample, this clonotype was seen once. A much bigger clone sits one base away, suggesting this may be a read error. This chain uses TRBV7-2 with TRBJ1-3, with no clear D. There are 15 residues in the CDR3. CDR1 SGHTA and CDR2 FQGNSA come from the germline V gene. The chain's CDR3 is CAGSSPVISGNTIYF. The DNA for the CDR3 is TGTGCCGGCAGCTCGCCAGTGATCTCTGGAAACACCATATATTTT.

This clonotype was counted a few times. Possible read error: a much larger clone is one base away. This chain uses TRBV7-2 with TRBJ2-7; D is ambiguous. The DNA end is a closer match to TRBJ2-5, so the J assignment may be wrong. The CDR3 contains 13 residues. Germline V lookup: CDR1 SGHTA, CDR2 FQGNSA. CDR3 DNA: TGTGTCAGCAGCTCGGGTCATCTAGAGACCCAGTACTTC. This gives the protein CVSSSGHLETQYF.

This clonotype was found many times. This rearrangement joins TRBV5-8 to TRBJ2-7; D possibly corresponds to TRBD1 (6 bases). The CDR3 runs 13 residues. V shed 4 bases and J shed 4 bases, with 12 bases lying between them. Germline CDR1 SGHTS, CDR2 YDEGEE. In nucleotides, the CDR3 is TGTGCCAGCAGCCAGACAGGCGTTTACGAGCAGTACTTC. This encodes CASSQTGVYEQYF.